This record looks at one TCR beta chain sequence and its context. This entry belongs to a study of OX40 agonist ivuxolimab in advanced cancers. This CDR3 spans 14 amino acids. The J segment lost 16 bases and the V segment lost 2 bases, leaving 13 bases of the junction unmatched. Germline CDR1 and CDR2: MNHEY and SVGAGI. Method: immunoSEQ multiplex PCR; TCRdb's copy keeps in-frame clones and lacks some. The table has some 70,000 clones, approximately 90% seen once. Sequenced material: CD4+ or CD8+ T cells sorted from blood, taken in a trial of the OX40 agonist ivuxolimab. V gene TRBV6-5 combines with J gene TRBJ2-1, with 8 bases identical to TRBD2. This clonotype was sampled from an adult with an advanced solid tumor such as melanoma, head and neck, liver or kidney cancer. The DNA for the CDR3 is TGTGCCAGCAGTTACGGGGGGCTAGCGGGCCGAATCTTCTTC. It specifies CASSYGGLAGRIFF.